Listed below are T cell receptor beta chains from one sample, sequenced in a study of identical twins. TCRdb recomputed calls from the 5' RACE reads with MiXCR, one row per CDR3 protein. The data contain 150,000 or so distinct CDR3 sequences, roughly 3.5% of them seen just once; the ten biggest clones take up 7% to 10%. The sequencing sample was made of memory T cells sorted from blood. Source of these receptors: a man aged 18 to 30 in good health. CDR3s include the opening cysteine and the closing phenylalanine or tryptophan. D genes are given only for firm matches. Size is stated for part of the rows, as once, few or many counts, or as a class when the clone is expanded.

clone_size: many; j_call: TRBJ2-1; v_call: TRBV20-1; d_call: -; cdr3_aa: CSARPKSWPSGGYNEQFF; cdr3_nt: TGCAGTGCTAGACCAAAGAGCTGGCCCAGCGGAGGTTACAATGAGCAGTTCTTC
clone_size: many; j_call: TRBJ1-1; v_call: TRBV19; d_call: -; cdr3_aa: CASSSQWNTEAFF; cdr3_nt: TGTGCCAGTAGTAGCCAGTGGAACACTGAAGCTTTCTTT
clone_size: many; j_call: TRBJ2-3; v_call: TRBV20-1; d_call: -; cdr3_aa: CSATGATTDTQYF; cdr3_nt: TGCAGTGCTACAGGGGCGACCACAGATACGCAGTATTTT
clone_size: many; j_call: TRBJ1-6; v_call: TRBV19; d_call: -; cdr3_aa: CASKGRGTYNSPLHF; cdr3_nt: TGTGCCAGTAAGGGCCGAGGGACCTATAATTCACCCCTCCACTTT
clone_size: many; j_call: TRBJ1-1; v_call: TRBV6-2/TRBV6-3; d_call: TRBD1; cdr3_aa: CASSSPRGIPPTSTEAFF; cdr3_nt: TGTGCCAGCAGTTCCCCCAGGGGGATACCGCCTACTAGCACTGAAGCTTTCTTT
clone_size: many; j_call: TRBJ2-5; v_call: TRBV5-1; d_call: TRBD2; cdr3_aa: CASSLEGGRARETQYF; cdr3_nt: TGCGCCAGCAGCTTGGAAGGCGGGAGGGCCAGGGAGACCCAGTACTTC
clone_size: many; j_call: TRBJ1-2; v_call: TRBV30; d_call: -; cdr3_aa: CACQPGSGGYTF; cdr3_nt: TGTGCCTGTCAACCGGGGTCCGGAGGCTACACCTTC
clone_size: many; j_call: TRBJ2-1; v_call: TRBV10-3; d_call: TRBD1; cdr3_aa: CAISKQGDEQFF; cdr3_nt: TGTGCCATCAGTAAACAGGGGGATGAGCAGTTCTTC
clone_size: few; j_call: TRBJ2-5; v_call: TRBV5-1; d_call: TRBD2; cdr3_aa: CASSRLGLGKETQYF; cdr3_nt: TGCGCCAGCAGCCGGCTAGGACTAGGTAAAGAGACCCAGTACTTC
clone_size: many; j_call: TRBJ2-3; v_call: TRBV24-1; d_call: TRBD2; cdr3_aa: CATSGSLAGVDTQYF; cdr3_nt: TGTGCCACCAGCGGGAGCCTTGCGGGAGTAGATACGCAGTATTTT
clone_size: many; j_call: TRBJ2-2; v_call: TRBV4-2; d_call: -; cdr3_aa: CASSQQPPTGGGANTGELFF; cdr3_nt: TGTGCCAGCAGCCAACAACCTCCGACTGGGGGGGGGGCAAACACCGGGGAGCTGTTTTTT
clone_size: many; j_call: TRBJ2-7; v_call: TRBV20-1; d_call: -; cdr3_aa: CSARWSRGEQYF; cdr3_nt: TGCAGTGCTAGATGGTCTCGAGGGGAGCAGTACTTC
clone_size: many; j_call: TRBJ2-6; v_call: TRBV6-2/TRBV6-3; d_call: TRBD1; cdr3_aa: CASSNPGQSANVLTF; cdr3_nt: TGTGCCAGCAGTAACCCGGGACAGTCGGCCAACGTCCTGACTTTC
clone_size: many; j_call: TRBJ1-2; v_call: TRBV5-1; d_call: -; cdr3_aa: CASSLFAQDGYTF; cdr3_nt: TGCGCCAGCAGCTTATTTGCACAGGACGGCTACACCTTC
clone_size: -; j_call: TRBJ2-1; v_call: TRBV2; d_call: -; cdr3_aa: CANEPGTNNEQFF; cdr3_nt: TGTGCCAACGAACCGGGGACCAACAATGAGCAGTTCTTC
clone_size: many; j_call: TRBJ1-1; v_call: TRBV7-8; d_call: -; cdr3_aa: CASSPVSNTEAFF; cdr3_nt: TGTGCCAGCAGCCCCGTCTCGAACACTGAAGCTTTCTTT
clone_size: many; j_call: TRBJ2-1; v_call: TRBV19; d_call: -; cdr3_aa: CASSIVALVSSYNEQFF; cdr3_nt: TGTGCCAGTAGTATAGTGGCACTTGTATCCTCCTACAATGAGCAGTTCTTC
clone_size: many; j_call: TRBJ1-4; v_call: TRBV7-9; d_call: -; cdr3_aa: CASVSDLEKLFF; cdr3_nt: TGTGCCAGCGTATCGGACTTAGAAAAACTGTTTTTT
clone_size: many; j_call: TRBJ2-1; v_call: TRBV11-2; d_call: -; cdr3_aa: CASSPLGEQFF; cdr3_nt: TGTGCCAGCAGCCCCCTCGGGGAGCAGTTCTTC
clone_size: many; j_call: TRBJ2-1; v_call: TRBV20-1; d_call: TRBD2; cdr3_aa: CSATTSGRARDEQFF; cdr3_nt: TGCAGTGCGACGACTAGCGGGAGGGCGCGTGATGAGCAGTTCTTC